This entry is about one T cell receptor (beta chain). Its antigen is unidentified. This entry comes from a study of shared clonotypes between healthy human individuals. The donors, all of them Caucasian adults, lived in Nashville, Tennessee. In the CD4+ fraction, cells were divided into CD45RA+ naive and CD45RA-negative memory subsets. Repertoires were generated with immunoSEQ multiplex PCR, while TCRdb's copy carries only in-frame clones and drops some. Here the sample spans about 2.3 million clones, less than 95% being singletons. Deletions cut 4 bases from V and 8 bases from J, with 15 bases between. Germline CDR1 reads MDHEN; CDR2 reads SYDVKM. The CDR3 loop spans 14 amino acids. Study-level points and caveats: Generation probabilities of non-shared clonotypes were lower (relative to those shared by all four donors).

The receptor was isolated from a man younger than 35 in good health. Some clones in this sample may be carry-over from other donors' samples. The V call is TRBV28, the J call TRBJ2-1; D is perhaps TRBD2 (6 bases). The source material was naive CD4+ T cells from PBMCs. Subset described: CD45RA+ positively selected. CDR3 loop: CASSSSGSGDEQFF. CDR3 bases: TGTGCCAGCAGTTCGTCCGGGAGCGGCGATGAGCAGTTCTTC.